These 10 T cell receptor beta chains were all obtained from the same sample, sequenced in a study of early T cells in non-severe SARS-CoV-2 infection. TCRdb passed the 5' RACE reads through MiXCR, listing each CDR3 protein once. The profile shows about 37,000 distinct CDR3 sequences, 6% to 9.5% of them singletons. The sequencing used whole blood, collected at baseline. The receptors here all came from an adult who was a healthcare worker with PCR-confirmed SARS-CoV-2 infection or an uninfected control (not recorded which).

This clonotype showed up just a few times. V usage is TRBV15 and J usage is TRBJ2-3; 12 positions match TRBD2. Germline CDR1 is LNHNV and CDR2 is YYDKDF (reference sequence). The CDR3 consists of 14 residues. V lost 3 bases to trimming and J lost 7 bases; unmatched junction nucleotides: 2. The CDR3 DNA reads TGTGCCACCAGCAGGACTAGCGGGGGACATACGCAGTATTTT. Translation gives CATSRTSGGHTQYF.

V usage is TRBV6-5 and J usage is TRBJ1-1; D gene ambiguous. Germline V gene data show CDR1 as MNHEY and CDR2 as SVGAGI. CDR3 size: 12 residues. Trimming pared 8 bases from V and 4 bases from J, leaving 11 bases between. Here the CDR3 reads CASLGRGTEAFF. The CDR3, as DNA: TGTGCCAGCCTTGGCAGAGGCACTGAAGCTTTCTTT.

Ten or more counts support this clonotype. The V and J genes are TRBV11-2 and TRBJ2-1, with TRBD2 matching over 7 bases. V dropped 6 bases and J dropped 6; count of bases not matched to a gene: 11. The CDR3 spans 15 residues. Germline CDR1 and CDR2: SGHAT and FQNNGV. CDR3 amino acids: CASRTEAGRANEQFF. CDR3 DNA sequence: TGTGCCAGCAGAACCGAGGCAGGGAGGGCCAATGAGCAGTTCTTC.

This clonotype was picked up many times. This chain connects TRBV19 to TRBJ1-5; D perhaps matches TRBD1 (5 bases). Germline values: CDR1 LNHDA, CDR2 SQIVND (reference sequence). The germline V and J ends were trimmed by 5 bases and 1 base, with 9 bases remaining between them. The CDR3 is 14 amino acids. CDR3 sequence: CASSPGASNQPQHF. The CDR3 DNA reads as TGTGCCAGTAGTCCCGGGGCGAGCAATCAGCCCCAGCATTTT.

This clonotype was seen only a few times. The chain carries TRBV20-1 and TRBJ2-6; the match to TRBD1 covers 8 bases. Trimming cost V 2 bases and J 3 bases; bases outside gene matches: 6. The CDR3 runs 16 residues. Germline-derived CDR1 and CDR2 are DFQATT and SNEGSKA (reference sequence). CDR3 nucleotide sequence: TGCAGTGCTAGAATGCAGGGGGCGCTTGGGGCCAACGTCCTGACTTTC. This sequence encodes CSARMQGALGANVLTF.

The V and J genes are TRBV6-5 and TRBJ2-2; D gene uncertain. The CDR3 is made up of 14 amino acids. Germline values: CDR1 MNHEY, CDR2 SVGAGI. The V gene lost 1 base and the J gene lost 1 base, with 4 bases spanning the gap. CDR3 residues: CASSYYQNTGELFF. The CDR3, as DNA: TGTGCCAGCAGTTACTATCAGAACACCGGGGAGCTGTTTTTT.

This clonotype was observed a few times. The chain carries TRBV28 and TRBJ2-1; 8 bases align to TRBD2. The germline V gene has CDR1 MDHEN and CDR2 SYDVKM. There are 15 residues in the CDR3. The V gene end was trimmed by 3 bases and the J gene end by 6 bases; junction bases not matched to a gene: 7. The chain's CDR3 is CASSLYSGETNEQFF. For the CDR3, the DNA is TGTGCCAGCAGTTTGTATAGCGGGGAGACCAATGAGCAGTTCTTC.

J is TRBJ2-3 and V is TRBV12-3 or TRBV12-4; D might be TRBD2 (6 bases). Trimming left V 3 bases short and J 0 bases short, with 10 bases between. The CDR3 runs to 15 residues. The CDR3 DNA follows: TGTGCCAGCAGTTTTTTGGGGGGTAGCACAGATACGCAGTATTTT. This translates into CASSFLGGSTDTQYF.

This chain links TRBV20-1 with TRBJ2-1, with a weak D call TRBD1 (6 bases). This CDR3 spans 12 amino acids. Germline loops: CDR1 DFQATT, CDR2 SNEGSKA (reference sequence). V dropped 8 bases and J dropped 9 bases, with 17 bases sitting between them. DNA for the CDR3: TGCAGTTGCTGGTCAGGGGTCGGTGAGCAGTTCTTC. This encodes CSCWSGVGEQFF.

This clonotype was seen ten or more times. The V and J genes are TRBV10-3 and TRBJ2-3; D remains unclear. The V and J ends lost 5 bases and 1 base respectively, with 13 bases between them. The CDR3 spans 15 residues. Per germline, CDR1 ENHRY and CDR2 SYGVKD. For the CDR3, the DNA is TGTGCCATCAGTTCAAGGAATGTTGGCACAGATACGCAGTATTTT. Amino acids: CAISSRNVGTDTQYF.